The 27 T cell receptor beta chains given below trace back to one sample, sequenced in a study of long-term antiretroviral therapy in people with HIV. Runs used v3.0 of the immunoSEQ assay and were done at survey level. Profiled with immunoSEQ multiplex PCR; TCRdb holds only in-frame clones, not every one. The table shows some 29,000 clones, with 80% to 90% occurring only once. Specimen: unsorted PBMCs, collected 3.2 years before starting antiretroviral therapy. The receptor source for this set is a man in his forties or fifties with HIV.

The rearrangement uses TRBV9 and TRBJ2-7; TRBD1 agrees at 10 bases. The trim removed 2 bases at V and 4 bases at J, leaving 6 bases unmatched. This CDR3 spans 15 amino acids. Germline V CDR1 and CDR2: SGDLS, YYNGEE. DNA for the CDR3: TGTGCCAGCAGCGTGGCTCCGGGACAGGGGTACGAGCAGTACTTC. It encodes CASSVAPGQGYEQYF.

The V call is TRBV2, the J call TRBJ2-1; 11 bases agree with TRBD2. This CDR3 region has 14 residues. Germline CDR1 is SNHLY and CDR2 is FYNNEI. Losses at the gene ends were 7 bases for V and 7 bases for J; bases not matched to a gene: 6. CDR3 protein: CASKLAGVVNEQFF. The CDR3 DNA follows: TGTGCCAGCAAACTAGCGGGAGTGGTGAATGAGCAGTTCTTC.

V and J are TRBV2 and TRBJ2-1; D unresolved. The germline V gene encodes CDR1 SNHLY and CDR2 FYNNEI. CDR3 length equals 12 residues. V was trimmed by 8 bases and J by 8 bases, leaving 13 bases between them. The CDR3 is CASALLLYEQFF. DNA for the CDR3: TGTGCCAGCGCTCTCCTCCTTTATGAGCAGTTCTTC.

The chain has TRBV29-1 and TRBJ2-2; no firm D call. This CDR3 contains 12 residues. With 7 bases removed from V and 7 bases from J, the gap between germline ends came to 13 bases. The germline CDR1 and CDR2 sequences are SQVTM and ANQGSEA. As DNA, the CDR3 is TGCAGCGCAACGATCTCTGGCGGGGAGCTGTTTTTT. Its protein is CSATISGGELFF.

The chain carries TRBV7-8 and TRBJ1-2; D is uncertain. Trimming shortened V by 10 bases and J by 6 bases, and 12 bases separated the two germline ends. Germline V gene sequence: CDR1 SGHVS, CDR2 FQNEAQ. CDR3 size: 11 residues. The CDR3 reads CATVNRDGYTF. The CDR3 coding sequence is TGTGCCACCGTTAACCGAGATGGCTACACCTTC.

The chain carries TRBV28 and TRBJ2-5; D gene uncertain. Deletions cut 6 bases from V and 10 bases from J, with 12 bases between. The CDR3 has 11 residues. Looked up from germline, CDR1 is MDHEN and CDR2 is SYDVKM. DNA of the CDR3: TGTGCCAGCAGCACGGACGGAATCCAGTACTTC. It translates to CASSTDGIQYF.

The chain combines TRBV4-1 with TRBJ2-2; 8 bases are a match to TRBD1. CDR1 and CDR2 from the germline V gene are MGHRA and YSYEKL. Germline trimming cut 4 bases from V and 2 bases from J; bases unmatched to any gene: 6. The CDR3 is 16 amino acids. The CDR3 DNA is TGCGCCAGCAGCCCCAGCGGACAGGGTAACACCGGGGAGCTGTTTTTT. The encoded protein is CASSPSGQGNTGELFF.

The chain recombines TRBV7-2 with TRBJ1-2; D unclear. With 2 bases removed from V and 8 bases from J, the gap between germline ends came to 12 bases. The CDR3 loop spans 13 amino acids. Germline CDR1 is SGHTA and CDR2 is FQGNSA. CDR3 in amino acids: CASSLLATMGYTF. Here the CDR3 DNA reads TGTGCCAGCAGCTTATTAGCTACTATGGGCTACACCTTC.

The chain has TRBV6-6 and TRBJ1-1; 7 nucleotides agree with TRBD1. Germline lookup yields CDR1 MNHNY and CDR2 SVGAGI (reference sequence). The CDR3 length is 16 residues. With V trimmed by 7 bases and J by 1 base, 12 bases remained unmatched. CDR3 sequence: CASTAFDRASNTEAFF. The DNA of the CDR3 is TGTGCCAGCACCGCCTTCGACAGGGCCTCGAACACTGAAGCTTTCTTT.

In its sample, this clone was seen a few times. DNA for the CDR3: TGTGCCAGCAGCCTTATGACGGGACACTCTGAGGGGGGCTACACCTTC. This sequence encodes CASSLMTGHSEGGYTF. The chain joins TRBV14 to TRBJ1-2, with D perhaps matching TRBD1 (6 bases). This CDR3 contains 16 residues. Trimming shortened V by 4 bases and J by 8 bases, and 23 bases separated the two germline ends. Germline V CDR1 and CDR2: SGHDN, FVKESK.

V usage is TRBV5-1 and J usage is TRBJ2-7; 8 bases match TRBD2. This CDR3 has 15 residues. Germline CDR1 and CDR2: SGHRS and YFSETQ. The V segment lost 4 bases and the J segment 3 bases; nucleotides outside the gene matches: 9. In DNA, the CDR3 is TGCGCCAGCAGCGAGGGAAAAGCGGGAGTCTACGAGCAGTACTTC. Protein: CASSEGKAGVYEQYF.

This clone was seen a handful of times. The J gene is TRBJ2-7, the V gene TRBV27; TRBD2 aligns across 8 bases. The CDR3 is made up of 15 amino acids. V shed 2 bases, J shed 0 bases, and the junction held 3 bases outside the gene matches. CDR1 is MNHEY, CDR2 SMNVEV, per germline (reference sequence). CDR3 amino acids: CASSLVAGGSYEQYF. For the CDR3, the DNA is TGTGCCAGCAGTTTAGTGGCGGGAGGCTCCTACGAGCAGTACTTC.

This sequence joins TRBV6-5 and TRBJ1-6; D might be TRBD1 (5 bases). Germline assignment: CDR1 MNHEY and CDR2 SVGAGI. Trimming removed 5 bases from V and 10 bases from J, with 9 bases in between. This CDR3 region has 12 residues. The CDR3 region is CASSAGSSPLHF. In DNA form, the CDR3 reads TGTGCCAGCAGTGCAGGGTCCTCACCCCTCCACTTT.

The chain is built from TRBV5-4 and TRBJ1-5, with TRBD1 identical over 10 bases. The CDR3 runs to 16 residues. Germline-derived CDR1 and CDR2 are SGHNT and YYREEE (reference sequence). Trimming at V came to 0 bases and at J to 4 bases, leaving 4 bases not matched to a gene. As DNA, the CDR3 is TGTGCCAGCAGCTTGGCCGGGACAGGGGTGAATCAGCCCCAGCATTTT. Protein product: CASSLAGTGVNQPQHF.

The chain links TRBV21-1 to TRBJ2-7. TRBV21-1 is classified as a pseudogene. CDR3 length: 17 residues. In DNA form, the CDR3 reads TGTGCCAGCAGCAAAGTAACTCAGGAGCACAGCTCCTACGAGCAGTACTTC. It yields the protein CASSKVTQEHSSYEQYF.

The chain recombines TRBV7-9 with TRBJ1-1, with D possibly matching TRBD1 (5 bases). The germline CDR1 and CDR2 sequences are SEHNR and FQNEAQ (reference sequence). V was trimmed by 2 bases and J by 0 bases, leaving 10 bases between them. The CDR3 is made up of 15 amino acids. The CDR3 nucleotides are TGTGCCAGCAGCTTATGGAAGGGGATGAACACTGAAGCTTTCTTT. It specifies CASSLWKGMNTEAFF.

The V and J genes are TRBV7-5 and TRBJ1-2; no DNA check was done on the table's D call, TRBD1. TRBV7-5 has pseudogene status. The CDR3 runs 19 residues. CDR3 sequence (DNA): TGTGTCAGAAGCTTAAAGGGCAGGGGGTTCTTTGACGGTTGGTATGGCTACACCTTC. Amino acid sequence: CVRSLKGRGFFDGWYGYTF.

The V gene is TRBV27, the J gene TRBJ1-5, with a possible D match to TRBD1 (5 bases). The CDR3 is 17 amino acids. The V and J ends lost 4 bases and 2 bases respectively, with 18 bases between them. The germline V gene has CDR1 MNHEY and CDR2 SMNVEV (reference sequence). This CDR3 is CASSSGTEGSGNQPQHF. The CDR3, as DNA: TGTGCCAGCAGTTCCGGGACCGAGGGCAGTGGCAATCAGCCCCAGCATTTT.

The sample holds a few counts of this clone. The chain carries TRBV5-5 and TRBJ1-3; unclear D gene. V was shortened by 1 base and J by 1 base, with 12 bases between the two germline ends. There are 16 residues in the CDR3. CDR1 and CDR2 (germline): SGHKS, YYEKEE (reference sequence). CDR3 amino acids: CASSLNGFRSGNTIYF. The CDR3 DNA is TGTGCCAGCAGCTTGAACGGCTTTAGGTCTGGAAACACCATATATTTT.

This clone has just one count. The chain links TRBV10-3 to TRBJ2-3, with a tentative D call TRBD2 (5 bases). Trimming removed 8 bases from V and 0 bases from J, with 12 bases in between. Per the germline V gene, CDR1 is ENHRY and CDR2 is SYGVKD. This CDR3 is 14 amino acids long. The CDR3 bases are TGTGCCATCGGAGGAGTTGGGAGCACAGATACGCAGTATTTT. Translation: CAIGGVGSTDTQYF.

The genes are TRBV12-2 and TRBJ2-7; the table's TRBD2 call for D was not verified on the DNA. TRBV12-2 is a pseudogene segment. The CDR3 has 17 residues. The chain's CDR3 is CASRKGARRGESYEQYF. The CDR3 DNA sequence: TGTGCAAGTCGCAAAGGGGCACGGCGGGGGGAATCCTACGAGCAGTACTTC.

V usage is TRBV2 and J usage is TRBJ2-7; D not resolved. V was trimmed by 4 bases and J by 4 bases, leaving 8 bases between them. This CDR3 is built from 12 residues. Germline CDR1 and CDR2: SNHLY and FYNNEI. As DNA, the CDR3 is TGTGCCAGCAGTGTTAATGGATACGAGCAGTACTTC. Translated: CASSVNGYEQYF.

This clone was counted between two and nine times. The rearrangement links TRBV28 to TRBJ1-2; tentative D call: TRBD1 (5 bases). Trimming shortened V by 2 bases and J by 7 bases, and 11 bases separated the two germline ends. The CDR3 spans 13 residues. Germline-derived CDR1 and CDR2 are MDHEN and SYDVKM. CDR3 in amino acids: CASSLETTGGYTF. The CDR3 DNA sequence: TGTGCCAGCAGTTTAGAGACAACAGGTGGCTACACCTTC.

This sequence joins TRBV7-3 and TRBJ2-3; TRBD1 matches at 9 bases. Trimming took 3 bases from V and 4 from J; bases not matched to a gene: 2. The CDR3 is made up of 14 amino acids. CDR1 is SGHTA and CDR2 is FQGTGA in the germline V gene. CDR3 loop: CASSFDRGADTQYF. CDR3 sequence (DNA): TGTGCCAGCAGCTTCGACAGGGGGGCAGATACGCAGTATTTT.

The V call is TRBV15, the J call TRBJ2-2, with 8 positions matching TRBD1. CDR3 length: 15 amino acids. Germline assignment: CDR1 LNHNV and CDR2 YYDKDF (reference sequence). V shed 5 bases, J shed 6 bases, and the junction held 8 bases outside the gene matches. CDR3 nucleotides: TGTGCCACCAGCTTACGACAGGGGTCCTCCGGGGAGCTGTTTTTT. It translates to CATSLRQGSSGELFF.

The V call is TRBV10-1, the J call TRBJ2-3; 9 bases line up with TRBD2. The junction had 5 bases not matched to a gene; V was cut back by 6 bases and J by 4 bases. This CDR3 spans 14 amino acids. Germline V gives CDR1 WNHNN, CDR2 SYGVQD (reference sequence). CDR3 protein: CASSPAGGADTQYF. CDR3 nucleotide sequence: TGCGCCAGCAGCCCAGCGGGAGGCGCAGATACGCAGTATTTT.

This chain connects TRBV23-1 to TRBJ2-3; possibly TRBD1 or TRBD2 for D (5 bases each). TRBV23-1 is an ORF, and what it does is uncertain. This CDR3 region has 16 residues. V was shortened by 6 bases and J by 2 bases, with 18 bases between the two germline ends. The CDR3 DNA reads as TGCGCCAGCAGGAGGGGTGGCATAATGCTCACAGATACGCAGTATTTT. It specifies CASRRGGIMLTDTQYF.